This T cell receptor (beta chain) was sequenced during a study of cytomegalovirus exposure and HLA in healthy donors. Findings and caveats of the study: Later on, an analysis showed TCR association rates differing by HLA locus, with DRB1 the most and HLA-C the fewest. The study had only CMV serostatus as immune exposure information.

V gave up 4 bases and J gave up 3 bases; unmatched junction bases: 5. The CDR3 is made up of 16 amino acids. CDR1 and CDR2 (germline): LGHNA, YSLEER. Concerning this clone itself: The antigen is undetermined.

The PCR ran on 60 Vbeta and 13 Jbeta primers. The protocol was immunoSEQ multiplex PCR, while the TCRdb copy is restricted to in-frame clones and leaves out a portion. The sample lists 150,000 to 200,000 clones, 75% to 85% occurring once. The chain employs TRBV4-3 and TRBJ2-1; 11 bases are a match to TRBD2. The TCR originated in a woman between 45 and 60 years old in good health and CMV-seronegative. The sequenced material came from PBMCs. CDR3 nucleotide sequence: TGCGCCAGCAGCCCCGTAGCGGGGGGGGGCTACAATGAGCAGTTCTTC. As protein: CASSPVAGGGYNEQFF.